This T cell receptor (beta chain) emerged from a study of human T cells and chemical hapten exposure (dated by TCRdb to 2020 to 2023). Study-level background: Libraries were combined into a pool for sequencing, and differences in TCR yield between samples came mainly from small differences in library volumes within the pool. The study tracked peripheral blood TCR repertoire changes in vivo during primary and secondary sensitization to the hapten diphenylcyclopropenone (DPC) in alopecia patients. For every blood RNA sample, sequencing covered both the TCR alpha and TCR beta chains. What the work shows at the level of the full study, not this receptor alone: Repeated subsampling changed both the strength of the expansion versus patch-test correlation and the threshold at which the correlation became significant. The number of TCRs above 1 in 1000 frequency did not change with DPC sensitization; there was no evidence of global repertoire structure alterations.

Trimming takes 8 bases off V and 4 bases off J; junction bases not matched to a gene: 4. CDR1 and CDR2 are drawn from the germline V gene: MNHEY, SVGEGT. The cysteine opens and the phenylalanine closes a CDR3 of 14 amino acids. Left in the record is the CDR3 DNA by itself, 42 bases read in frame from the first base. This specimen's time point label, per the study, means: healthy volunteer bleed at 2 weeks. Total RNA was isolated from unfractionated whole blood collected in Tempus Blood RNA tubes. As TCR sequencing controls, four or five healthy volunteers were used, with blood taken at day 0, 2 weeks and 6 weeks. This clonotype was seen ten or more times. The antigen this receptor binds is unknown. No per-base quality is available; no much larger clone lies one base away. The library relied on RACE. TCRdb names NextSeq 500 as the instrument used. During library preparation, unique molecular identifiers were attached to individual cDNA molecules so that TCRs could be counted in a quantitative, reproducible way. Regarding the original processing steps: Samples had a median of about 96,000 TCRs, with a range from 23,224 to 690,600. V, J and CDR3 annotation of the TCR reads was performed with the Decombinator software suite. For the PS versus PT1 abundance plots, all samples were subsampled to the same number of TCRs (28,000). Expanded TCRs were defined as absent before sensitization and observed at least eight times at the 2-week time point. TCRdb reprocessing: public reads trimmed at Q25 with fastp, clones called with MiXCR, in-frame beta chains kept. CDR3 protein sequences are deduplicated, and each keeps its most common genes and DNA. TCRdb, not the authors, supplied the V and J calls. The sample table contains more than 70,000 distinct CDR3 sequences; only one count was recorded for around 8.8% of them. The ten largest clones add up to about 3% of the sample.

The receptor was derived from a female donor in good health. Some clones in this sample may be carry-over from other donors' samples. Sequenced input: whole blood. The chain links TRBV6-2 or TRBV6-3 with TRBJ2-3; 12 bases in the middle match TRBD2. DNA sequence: TGTGCCAGCTGCGGACTAGCGGGGTCAGATACGCAGTATTTT. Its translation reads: CASCGLAGSDTQYF.